This T cell receptor (beta chain) was profiled in a study of T-cell reconstitution after alpha-beta-depleted transplantation in children. The CDR3 has 13 residues. V gave up 4 bases and J gave up 6 bases, with 10 bases separating them. CDR1 KGHDR and CDR2 SFDVKD come from the germline V gene. There are a few counts of this clonotype. Preparation of the TCRbeta library used unique molecular identifiers. TCRdb reprocessed the PCR reads via MiXCR and lists one record per CDR3 protein. The top ten clones hold under 30% of a sample with about 420,000 distinct CDR3 sequences, 15% to 20% of them seen once. The sample here was PBMCs, mostly from graft donor cells, taken 360 days after TCRalphabeta/CD19-depleted stem cell transplant. V gene TRBV24-1 combines with J gene TRBJ2-3; D ambiguous. This receptor was taken from a boy in the first two years of life who had a stem cell transplant for Wiskott-Aldrich syndrome, so the T cells may come from the graft donor. The CDR3 DNA follows: TGTGCCACCAGTGACTTTGGACGTGATACGCAGTATTTT. Translating it yields CATSDFGRDTQYF.